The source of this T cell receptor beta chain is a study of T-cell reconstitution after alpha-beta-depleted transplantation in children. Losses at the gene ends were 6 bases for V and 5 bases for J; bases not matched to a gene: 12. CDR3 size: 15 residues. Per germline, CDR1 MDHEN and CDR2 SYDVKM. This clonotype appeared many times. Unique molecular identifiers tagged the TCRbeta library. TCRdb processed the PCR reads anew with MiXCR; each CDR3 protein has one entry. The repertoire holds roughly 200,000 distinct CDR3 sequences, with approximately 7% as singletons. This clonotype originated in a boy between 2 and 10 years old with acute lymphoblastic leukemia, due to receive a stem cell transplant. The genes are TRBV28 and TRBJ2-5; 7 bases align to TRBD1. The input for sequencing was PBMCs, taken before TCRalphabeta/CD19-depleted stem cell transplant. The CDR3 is CASSRATGDAETQYF. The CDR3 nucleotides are TGTGCCAGCAGCCGCGCTACAGGGGACGCGGAGACCCAGTACTTC.